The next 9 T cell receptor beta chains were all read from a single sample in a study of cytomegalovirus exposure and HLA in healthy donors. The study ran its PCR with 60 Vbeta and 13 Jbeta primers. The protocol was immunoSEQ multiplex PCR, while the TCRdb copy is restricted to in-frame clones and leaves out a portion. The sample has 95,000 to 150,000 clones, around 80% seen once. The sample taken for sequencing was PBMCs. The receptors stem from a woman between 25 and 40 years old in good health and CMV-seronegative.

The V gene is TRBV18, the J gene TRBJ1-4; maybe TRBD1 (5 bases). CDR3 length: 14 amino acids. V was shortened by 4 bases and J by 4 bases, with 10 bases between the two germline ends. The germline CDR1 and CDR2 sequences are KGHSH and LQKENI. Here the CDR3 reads CASSLLTDNEKLFF. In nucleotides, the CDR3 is TGTGCCAGCTCACTACTGACAGATAATGAAAAACTGTTTTTT.

CDR3 in amino acids: CASSRRDIFRDGANVLTF. As DNA, the CDR3 is TGTGCCAGCTCACGCCGGGACATCTTCCGAGATGGGGCCAACGTCCTGACTTTC. The chain recombines TRBV18 with TRBJ2-6; the D gene is possibly TRBD1 (6 bases). CDR1 KGHSH and CDR2 LQKENI come from the germline V gene. V was cut by 4 bases and J by 3 bases, with 19 bases left in between. This CDR3 has 18 residues.

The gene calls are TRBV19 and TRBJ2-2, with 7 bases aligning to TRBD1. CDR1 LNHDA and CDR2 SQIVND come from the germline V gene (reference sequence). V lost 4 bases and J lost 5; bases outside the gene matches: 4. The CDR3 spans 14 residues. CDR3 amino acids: CASSRADRTGELFF. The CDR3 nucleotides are TGTGCCAGTAGTAGAGCGGACAGGACCGGGGAGCTGTTTTTT. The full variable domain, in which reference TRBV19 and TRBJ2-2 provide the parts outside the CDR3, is DGGITQSPKYLFRKEGQNVTLSCEQNLNHDAMYWYRQDPGQGLRLIYYSQIVNDFQKGDIAEGYSVSREKKESFPLTVTSAQKNPTAFYLCASSRADRTGELFFGEGSRLTVL.

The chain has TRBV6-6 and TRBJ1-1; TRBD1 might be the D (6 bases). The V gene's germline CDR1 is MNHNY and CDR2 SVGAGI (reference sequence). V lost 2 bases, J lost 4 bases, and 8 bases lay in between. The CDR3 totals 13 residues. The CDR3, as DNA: TGTGCCAGCAGTTACGGGGGCCGCACTGAAGCTTTCTTT. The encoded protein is CASSYGGRTEAFF.

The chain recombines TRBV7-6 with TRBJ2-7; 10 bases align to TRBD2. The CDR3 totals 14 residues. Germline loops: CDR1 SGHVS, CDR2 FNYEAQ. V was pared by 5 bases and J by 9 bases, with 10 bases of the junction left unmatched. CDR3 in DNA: TGTGCCAGCAGCCCAGTTCTAGCGGGAGACTGGCAGTACTTC. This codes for CASSPVLAGDWQYF.

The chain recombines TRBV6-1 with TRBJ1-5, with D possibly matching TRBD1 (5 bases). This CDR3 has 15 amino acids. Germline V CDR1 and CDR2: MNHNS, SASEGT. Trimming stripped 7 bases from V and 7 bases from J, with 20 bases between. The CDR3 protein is CASTQGVGNGQPQHF. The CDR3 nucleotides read TGTGCCAGCACCCAAGGGGTGGGGAACGGCCAGCCCCAGCATTTT.

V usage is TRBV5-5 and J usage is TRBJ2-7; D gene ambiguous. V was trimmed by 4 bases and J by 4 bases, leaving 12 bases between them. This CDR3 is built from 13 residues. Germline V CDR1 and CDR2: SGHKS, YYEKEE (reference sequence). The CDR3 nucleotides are TGTGCCAGCAGCCCCGTTACCGGTTACGAGCAGTACTTC. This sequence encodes CASSPVTGYEQYF.

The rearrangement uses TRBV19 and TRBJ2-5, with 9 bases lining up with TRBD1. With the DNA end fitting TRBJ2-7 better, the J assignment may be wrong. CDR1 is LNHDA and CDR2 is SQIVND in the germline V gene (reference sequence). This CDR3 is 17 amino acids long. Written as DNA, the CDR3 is TGTGCCAGTCCTCCCCCCCAGGGACAGGGTAGCTCCTACGAGCAGTACTTC. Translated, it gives CASPPPQGQGSSYEQYF.

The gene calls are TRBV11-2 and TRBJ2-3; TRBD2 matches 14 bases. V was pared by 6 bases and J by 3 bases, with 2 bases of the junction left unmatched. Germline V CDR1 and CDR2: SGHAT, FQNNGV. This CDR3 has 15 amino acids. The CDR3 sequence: CASRGTSGSTDTQYF. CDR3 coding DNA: TGTGCCAGCAGGGGGACTAGCGGGAGTACAGATACGCAGTATTTT.